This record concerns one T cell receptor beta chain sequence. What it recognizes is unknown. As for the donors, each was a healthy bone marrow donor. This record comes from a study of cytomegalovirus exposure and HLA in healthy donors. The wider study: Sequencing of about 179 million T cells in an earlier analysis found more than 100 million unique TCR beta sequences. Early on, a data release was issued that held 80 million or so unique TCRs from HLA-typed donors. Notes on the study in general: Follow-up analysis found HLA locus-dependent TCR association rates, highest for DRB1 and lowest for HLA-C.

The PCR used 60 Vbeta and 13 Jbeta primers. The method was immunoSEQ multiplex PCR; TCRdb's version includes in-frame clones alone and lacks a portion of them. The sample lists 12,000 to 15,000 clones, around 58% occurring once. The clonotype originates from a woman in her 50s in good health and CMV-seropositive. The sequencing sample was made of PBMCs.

CDR3 in amino acids: CASSAPGRHTDTQYF. The CDR3 DNA follows: TGTGCCAGCAGCGCCCCTGGGAGGCACACAGATACGCAGTATTTT. V and J are TRBV6-5 and TRBJ2-3; a possible D gene is TRBD2 (6 bases). This CDR3 contains 15 residues. Trimming shortened V by 6 bases and J by 2 bases, and 15 bases separated the two germline ends. Germline values: CDR1 MNHEY, CDR2 SVGAGI.